There are a few counts of the clone carrying this T cell receptor beta chain. Antigen: not known. The sample belongs to a study of T cells in localized non-small cell lung cancer. Overall study results and limits: Sequencing was restricted to one tumor region; therefore, heterogeneity remains possible. Uninvolved adjacent lung showed peak T cell clonality, exceeding tumor. The study detected a median approximately 50 of the top 100 tumor clones in adjacent lung. A higher density of T cells in blood coincided with extended overall survival.

CDR1 is SGHVS, CDR2 FQNEAQ, per germline. CDR3 length: 21 amino acids. The ends lost 0 bases at V and 4 bases at J; junction bases unmatched: 19. Clones were read by immunoSEQ multiplex PCR, and TCRdb kept only the in-frame ones, dropping some. Counted here are roughly 35,000 clones, approximately 88% occurring once; the ten biggest clones make up less than 3.5%. This sample comprised peripheral blood, obtained before any cancer treatment. V and J are TRBV7-8 and TRBJ1-4; TRBD1 matches at 8 bases. This sequence was found in a woman aged 40-69 years with stage I lung adenocarcinoma. CDR3 amino acids: CASSLALSGQVAMGGNEKLFF. CDR3 coding DNA: TGTGCCAGCAGCTTAGCGTTGTCGGGACAGGTTGCGATGGGGGGTAATGAAAAACTGTTTTTT.